The T cell receptor beta chain under discussion was sequenced for a study of cytomegalovirus exposure and HLA in healthy donors. Study-wide results and caveats: After further analysis at a later stage, 15,000 to 20,000 TCR beta sequences were associated with HLA alleles at 0.05 false discovery rate. Reported findings show TCR beta sequences accurately forecast HLA-A and HLA-B alleles in most subjects.

The CDR3 runs 13 residues. In germline, CDR1 is LNHNV, CDR2 YYDKDF (reference sequence). Deletions cut 8 bases from V and 7 bases from J, with 17 bases between. The PCR ran on 60 Vbeta and 13 Jbeta primers. Assay used: immunoSEQ multiplex PCR; TCRdb lists only in-frame clones, some missing. Of about 140,000 clones detected, roughly 80% appear once; the ten largest clones hold approximately 1.5%. Details on this clone: Its specificity is unknown.

This receptor was obtained from a female donor in good health and CMV-seronegative. The sequenced sample was PBMCs. The chain uses TRBV15 and TRBJ2-5; D may be TRBD1 (6 bases). The CDR3 protein is CATEGELRGTQYF. The CDR3 DNA is TGTGCCACCGAGGGGGAACTTAGGGGGACCCAGTACTTC. The full variable domain, in which reference TRBV15 and TRBJ2-5 provide the parts outside the CDR3, is DAMVIQNPRYQVTQFGKPVTLSCSQTLNHNVMYWYQQKSSQAPKLLFHYYDKDFNNEADTPDNFQSRRPNTSFCFLDIRSPGLGDTAMYLCATEGELRGTQYFGPGTRLLVL.